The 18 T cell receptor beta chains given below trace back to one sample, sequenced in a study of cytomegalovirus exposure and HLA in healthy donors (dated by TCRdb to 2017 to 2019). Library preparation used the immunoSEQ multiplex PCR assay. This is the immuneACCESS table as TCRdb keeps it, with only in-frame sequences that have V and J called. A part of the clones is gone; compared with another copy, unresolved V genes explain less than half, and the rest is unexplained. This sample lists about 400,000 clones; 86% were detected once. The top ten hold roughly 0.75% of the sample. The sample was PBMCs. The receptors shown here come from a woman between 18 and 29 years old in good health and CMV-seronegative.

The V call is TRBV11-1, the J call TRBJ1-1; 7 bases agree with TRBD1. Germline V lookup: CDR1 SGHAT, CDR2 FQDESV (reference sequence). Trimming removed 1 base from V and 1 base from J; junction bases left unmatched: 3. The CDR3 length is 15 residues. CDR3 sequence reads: CASSLGTGANTEAFF. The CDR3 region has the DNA TGTGCCAGCAGCTTAGGAACAGGGGCGAACACTGAAGCTTTCTTT.

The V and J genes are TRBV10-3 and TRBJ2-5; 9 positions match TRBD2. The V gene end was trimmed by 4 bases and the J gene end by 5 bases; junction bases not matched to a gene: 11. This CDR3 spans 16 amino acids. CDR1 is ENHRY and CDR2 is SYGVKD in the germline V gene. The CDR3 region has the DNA TGTGCCATCAGTGTACGCGGCGGGGGGGCCGGTGAGACCCAGTACTTC. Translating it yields CAISVRGGGAGETQYF.

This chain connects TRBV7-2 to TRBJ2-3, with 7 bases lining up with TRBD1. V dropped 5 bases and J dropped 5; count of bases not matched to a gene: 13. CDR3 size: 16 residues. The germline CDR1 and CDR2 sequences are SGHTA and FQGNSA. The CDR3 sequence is CASSNRGRRVGDTQYF. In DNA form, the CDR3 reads TGTGCCAGCAGCAATAGGGGGCGGAGAGTGGGAGATACGCAGTATTTT.

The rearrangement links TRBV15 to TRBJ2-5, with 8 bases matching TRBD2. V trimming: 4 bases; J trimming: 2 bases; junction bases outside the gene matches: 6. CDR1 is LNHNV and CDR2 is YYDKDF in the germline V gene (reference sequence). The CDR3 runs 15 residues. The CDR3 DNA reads TGTGCCACCAGCAAGAGCGGGAGAGGGCAAGAGACCCAGTACTTC. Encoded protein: CATSKSGRGQETQYF. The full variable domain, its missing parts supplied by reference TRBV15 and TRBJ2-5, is DAMVIQNPRYQVTQFGKPVTLSCSQTLNHNVMYWYQQKSSQAPKLLFHYYDKDFNNEADTPDNFQSRRPNTSFCFLDIRSPGLGDTAMYLCATSKSGRGQETQYFGPGTRLLVL.

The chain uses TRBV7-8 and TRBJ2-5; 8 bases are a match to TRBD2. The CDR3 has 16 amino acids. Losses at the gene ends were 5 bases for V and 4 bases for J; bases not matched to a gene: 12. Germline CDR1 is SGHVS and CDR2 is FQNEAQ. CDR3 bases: TGTGCCAGCAGCCCGGGAGGGGGACATGGGGGAGAGACCCAGTACTTC. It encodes CASSPGGGHGGETQYF.

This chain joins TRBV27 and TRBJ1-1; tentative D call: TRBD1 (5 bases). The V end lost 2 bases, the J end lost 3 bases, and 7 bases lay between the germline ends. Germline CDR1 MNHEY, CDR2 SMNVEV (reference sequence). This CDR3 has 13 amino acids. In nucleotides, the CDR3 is TGTGCCAGCAGTTTACGGGGGGACACTGAAGCTTTCTTT. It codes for CASSLRGDTEAFF.

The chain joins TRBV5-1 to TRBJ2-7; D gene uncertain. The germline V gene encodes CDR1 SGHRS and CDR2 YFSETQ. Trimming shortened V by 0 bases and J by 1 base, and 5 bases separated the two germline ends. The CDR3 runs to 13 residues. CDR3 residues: CASSLDTSYEQYF. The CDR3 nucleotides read TGCGCCAGCAGCTTGGATACTTCCTACGAGCAGTACTTC.

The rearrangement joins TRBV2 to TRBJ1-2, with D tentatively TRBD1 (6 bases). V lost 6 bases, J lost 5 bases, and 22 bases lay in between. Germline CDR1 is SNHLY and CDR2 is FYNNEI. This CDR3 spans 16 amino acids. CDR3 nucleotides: TGTGCCAGCAGCGACAGGTCCGTCGCGGCCCGTTATGGCTACACCTTC. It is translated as CASSDRSVAARYGYTF.

The CDR3 region has the DNA TGTGCCAGCAGCGCAAACTTGGAACCCGGGACTAGTCCTTACGAGCAGTACTTC. It yields the protein CASSANLEPGTSPYEQYF. V is TRBV9 and J is TRBJ2-7; TRBD2 agrees at 8 bases. J lost 4 bases, V lost 3 bases, and 18 bases had no gene match. The germline V gene encodes CDR1 SGDLS and CDR2 YYNGEE. This CDR3 is built from 18 residues. Variable domain in full (rest from reference TRBV9 and TRBJ2-7): DSGVTQTPKHLITATGQRVTLRCSPRSGDLSVYWYQQSLDQGLQFLIQYYNGEERAKGNILERFSAQQFPDLHSELNLSSLELGDSALYFCASSANLEPGTSPYEQYFGPGTRLTVT.

CDR3 sequence (DNA): TGTGCCAGCAGTTACTCGAAGGGACTAGCGGGGGGAAAGCAGTACTTC. It specifies CASSYSKGLAGGKQYF. The V and J genes are TRBV6-5 and TRBJ2-7; 15 bases line up with TRBD2. From germline, CDR1 is MNHEY and CDR2 SVGAGI. V lost 0 bases, J lost 8 bases, and 5 bases stayed unmatched. This CDR3 is 16 amino acids long.

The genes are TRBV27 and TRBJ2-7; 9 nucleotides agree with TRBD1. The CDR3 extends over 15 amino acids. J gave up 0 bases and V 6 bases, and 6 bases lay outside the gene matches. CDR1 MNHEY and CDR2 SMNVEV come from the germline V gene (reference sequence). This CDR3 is CASSPGQGSSYEQYF. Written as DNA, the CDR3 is TGTGCCAGCAGCCCGGGACAGGGTAGCTCCTACGAGCAGTACTTC.

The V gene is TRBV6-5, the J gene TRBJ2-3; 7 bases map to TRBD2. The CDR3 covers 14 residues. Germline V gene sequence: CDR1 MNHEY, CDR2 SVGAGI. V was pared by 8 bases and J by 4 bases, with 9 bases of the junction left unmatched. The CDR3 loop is CASQGERGADTQYF. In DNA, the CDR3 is TGTGCCAGCCAGGGCGAGCGGGGTGCAGATACGCAGTATTTT.

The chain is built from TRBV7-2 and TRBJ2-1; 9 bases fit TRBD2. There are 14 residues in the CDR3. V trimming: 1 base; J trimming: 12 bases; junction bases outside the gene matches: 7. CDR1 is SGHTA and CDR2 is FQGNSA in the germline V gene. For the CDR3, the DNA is TGTGCCAGCAGCTTAGTCATAGCGGGAGTTTCGCAGTTCTTC. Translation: CASSLVIAGVSQFF.

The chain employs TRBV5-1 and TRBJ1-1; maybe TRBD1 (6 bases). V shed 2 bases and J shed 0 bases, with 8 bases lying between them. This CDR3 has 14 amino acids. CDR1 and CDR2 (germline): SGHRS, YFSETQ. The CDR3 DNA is TGCGCCAGCAGCTTTGGGACATTGAACACTGAAGCTTTCTTT. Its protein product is CASSFGTLNTEAFF.

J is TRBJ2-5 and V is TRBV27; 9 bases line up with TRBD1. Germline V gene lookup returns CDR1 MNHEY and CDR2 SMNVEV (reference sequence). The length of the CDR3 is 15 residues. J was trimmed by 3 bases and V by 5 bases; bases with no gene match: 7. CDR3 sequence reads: CASSVLTGGKETQYF. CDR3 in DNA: TGTGCCAGCAGTGTACTGACAGGGGGTAAAGAGACCCAGTACTTC.

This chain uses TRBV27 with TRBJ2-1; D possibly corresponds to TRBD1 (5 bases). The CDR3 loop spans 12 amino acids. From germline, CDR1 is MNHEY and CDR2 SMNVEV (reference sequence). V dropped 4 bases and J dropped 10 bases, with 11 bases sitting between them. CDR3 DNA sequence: TGTGCCAGCAGTTATGGGGCAGGGGAGCAGTTCTTC. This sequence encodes CASSYGAGEQFF.

The CDR3 here is CASSSGANRGRDEQYF. For the CDR3, the DNA is TGTGCCAGCAGTTCAGGAGCTAACAGGGGTCGGGACGAGCAGTACTTC. V is TRBV28 and J is TRBJ2-7; 7 nucleotides align to TRBD1. J gave up 5 bases and V 4 bases, and 14 bases lay outside the gene matches. Germline V gene sequence: CDR1 MDHEN, CDR2 SYDVKM. This CDR3 region has 16 residues.

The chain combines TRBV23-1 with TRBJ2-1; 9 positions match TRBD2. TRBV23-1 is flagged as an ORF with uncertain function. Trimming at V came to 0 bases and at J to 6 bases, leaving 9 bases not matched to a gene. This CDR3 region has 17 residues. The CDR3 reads CASSQSGAGGPANEQFF. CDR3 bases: TGCGCCAGCAGTCAATCAGGGGCGGGAGGGCCCGCCAATGAGCAGTTCTTC.